The source of this T cell receptor (beta chain) is a study of T cell responses to AZD1222 COVID-19 vaccine. General study points: The study reported that nearly half of spike-specific TCRs target unmutated variant regions. Spike-specific TCRs gained breadth and depth after people received two AZD1222 doses. In a largely white British group with more females than males, clonal diversity was possibly underestimated.

Concerning this clone itself: Antigen: not known.

The data were produced by immunoSEQ multiplex PCR, yet TCRdb's version contains in-frame clones alone and is incomplete. This table has more than 25,000 clones, under 90% appearing once. Trimming left V 0 bases short and J 0 bases short, with 8 bases between. The germline V gene encodes CDR1 MDHEN and CDR2 SYDVKM. This CDR3 is 16 amino acids long. The rearrangement joins TRBV28 to TRBJ2-2; possible D gene TRBD2, 5 bases. The sequence derives from an adult in good health. The sample here was peripheral blood, taken on day 0 of AZD1222 vaccination. The CDR3 spells CASSLWGSANTGELFF. As DNA, the CDR3 is TGTGCCAGCAGTTTATGGGGTAGCGCGAACACCGGGGAGCTGTTTTTT.